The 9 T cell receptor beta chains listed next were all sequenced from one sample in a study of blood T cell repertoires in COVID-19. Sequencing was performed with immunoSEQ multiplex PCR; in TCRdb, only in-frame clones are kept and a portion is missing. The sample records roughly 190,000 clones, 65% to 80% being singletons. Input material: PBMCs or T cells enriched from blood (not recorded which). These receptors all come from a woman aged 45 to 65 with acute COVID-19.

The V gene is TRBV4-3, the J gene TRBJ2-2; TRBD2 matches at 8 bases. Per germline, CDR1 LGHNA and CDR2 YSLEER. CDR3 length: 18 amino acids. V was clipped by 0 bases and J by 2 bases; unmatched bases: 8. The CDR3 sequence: CASSQESSGGLNTGELFF. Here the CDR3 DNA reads TGCGCCAGCAGCCAAGAATCCAGCGGGGGATTAAACACCGGGGAGCTGTTTTTT.

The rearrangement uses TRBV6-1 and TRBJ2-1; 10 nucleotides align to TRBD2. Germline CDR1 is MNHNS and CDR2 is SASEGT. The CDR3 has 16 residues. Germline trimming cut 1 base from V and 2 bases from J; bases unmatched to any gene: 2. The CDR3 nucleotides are TGTGCCAGCAGTGAAGAAGCGGGGGGGCCCTACAATGAGCAGTTCTTC. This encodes CASSEEAGGPYNEQFF.

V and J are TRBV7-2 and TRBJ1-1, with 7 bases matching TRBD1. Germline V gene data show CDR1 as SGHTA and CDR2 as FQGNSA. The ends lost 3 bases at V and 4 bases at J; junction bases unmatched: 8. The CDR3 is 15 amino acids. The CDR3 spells CASSFLTGSITEAFF. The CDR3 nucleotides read TGTGCCAGCAGCTTCCTGACAGGGTCAATCACTGAAGCTTTCTTT.

CDR3 in DNA: TGTGCCAGCTCACCAGAGGACAGGGGGATTTTGTATTTT. Protein product: CASSPEDRGILYF. V is TRBV18 and J is TRBJ2-3; 10 bases map to TRBD1. The CDR3 is made up of 13 amino acids. Germline V lookup: CDR1 KGHSH, CDR2 LQKENI. Trimming removed 2 bases from V and 14 bases from J; junction bases left unmatched: 7.

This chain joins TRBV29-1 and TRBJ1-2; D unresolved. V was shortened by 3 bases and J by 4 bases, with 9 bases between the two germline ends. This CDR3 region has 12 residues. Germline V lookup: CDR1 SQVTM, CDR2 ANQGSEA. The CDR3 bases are TGCAGCGTTGATCGGGGAACCTATGGCTACACCTTC. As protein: CSVDRGTYGYTF.

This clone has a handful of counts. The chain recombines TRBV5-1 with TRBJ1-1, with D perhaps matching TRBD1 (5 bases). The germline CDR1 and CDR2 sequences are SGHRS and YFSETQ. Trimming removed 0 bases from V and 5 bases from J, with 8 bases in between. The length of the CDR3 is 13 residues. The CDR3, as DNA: TGCGCCAGCAGCTTGGAAAGGGGAACTGAAGCTTTCTTT. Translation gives CASSLERGTEAFF.

DNA for the CDR3: TGCGCCAGCAGCCAAGATTCCGGGACTAGGTCCTACAATGAGCAGTTCTTC. This sequence encodes CASSQDSGTRSYNEQFF. V gene TRBV4-1 combines with J gene TRBJ2-1; TRBD2 matches at 8 bases. After removal of 0 bases from V and 1 base from J, the junction contained 5 bases not matched to a gene. The CDR3 contains 17 residues. The germline gives CDR1 MGHRA, CDR2 YSYEKL.

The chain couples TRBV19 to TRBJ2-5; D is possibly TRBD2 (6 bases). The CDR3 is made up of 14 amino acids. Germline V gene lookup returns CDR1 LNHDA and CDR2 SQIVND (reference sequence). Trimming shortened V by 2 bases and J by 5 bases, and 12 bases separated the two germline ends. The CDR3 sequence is CASSIRWSGETQYF. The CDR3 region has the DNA TGTGCCAGTAGTATAAGGTGGAGCGGGGAGACCCAGTACTTC.

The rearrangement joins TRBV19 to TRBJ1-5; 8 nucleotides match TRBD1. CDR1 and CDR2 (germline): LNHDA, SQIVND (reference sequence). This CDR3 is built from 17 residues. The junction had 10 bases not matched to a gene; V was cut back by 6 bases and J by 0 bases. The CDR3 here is CASRGTGVPYSNQPQHF. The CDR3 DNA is TGTGCCAGTAGGGGGACAGGAGTTCCATATAGCAATCAGCCCCAGCATTTT.